The entry below gives a single TCR beta chain sequence along with its context. The data are from a study of CD8 T cells in Susac syndrome. Random-hexamer reverse transcription was applied to roughly 0.5 to 1 ug RNA. Across 54 Vbeta and 13 Jbeta, immunoSEQ multiplex PCR amplified TCR beta CDR3. TCRdb reanalysed the immunoSEQ multiplex PCR reads using MiXCR and keeps one entry per CDR3 protein. The sample includes about 130,000 distinct CDR3 sequences, more than 90% seen only once; the top ten take roughly 0.11%. TCR beta from blood CD8+ and CD4+ T cells was sequenced. Healthy donors served as age- and sex-matched controls. Through negative isolation, CD4+ and CD8+ T cells were obtained, while TEMRA cells were enriched using FACS. CDR1 is MDHEN and CDR2 is SYDVKM in the germline V gene. V shed 6 bases and J shed 6 bases, with 17 bases lying between them. The CDR3 covers 14 residues.

The TCR comes from a human donor in good health. Sequencing used CD4+ T cells from PBMCs. The rearrangement uses TRBV28 and TRBJ1-1; D is unclear. The CDR3: CASRLTAFASEAFF. The DNA for the CDR3 is TGTGCCAGCAGACTGACCGCGTTTGCGTCTGAAGCTTTCTTT.